This section outlines one T cell receptor (beta chain) sequence together with its context. Its target is unknown. The sample is drawn from a study of shared clonotypes between healthy human individuals. This table comes from immunoSEQ multiplex PCR, and its TCRdb copy is limited to in-frame clones, with some not included. The sample has roughly 1 million clones, approximately 78% seen once; the top ten hold 0.5% to 0.6%. Regarding the study as a whole: Sharing across four donors was highest in naive CD4 (roughly 5%) and lowest in memory CD8 (approximately 0.4%). Clonotype sharing levels among donors were expected to vary with sequencing depth.

The germline gives CDR1 LNHDA, CDR2 SQIVND (reference sequence). The length of the CDR3 is 15 residues. Trimming left V 5 bases short and J 0 bases short, with 13 bases between. The sequenced sample was memory CD4+ T cells from PBMCs. Subset meaning: CD45RA-negative fraction. This clonotype originated in a man aged 18 to 35 in good health. Some clones in this sample may be carry-over from other donors' samples. The genes are TRBV19 and TRBJ1-1; D unclear. The DNA of the CDR3 is TGTGCCAGTAGTCCCTCGATAGCCATGAACACTGAAGCTTTCTTT. It translates to CASSPSIAMNTEAFF.